The 19 T cell receptor beta chains reported below all come from one sample, sequenced in a study of Graves' ophthalmopathy and Graves' hyperthyroidism. From RNA, the CDR3 regions of TCR beta chains were amplified and sequenced. HTBI primers were employed in first-round RT-PCR, then a second-round multiplex PCR followed. MiXCR was run by TCRdb on the multiplex PCR reads, yielding one entry per CDR3 protein. The data hold approximately 460,000 distinct CDR3 sequences, with around 15% observed a single time. Source material: blood. Receptors originate from a woman aged 25 to 39 with Graves' ophthalmopathy.

The sample holds many counts of this clonotype. This sequence joins TRBV7-2 and TRBJ1-2; D unclear. The CDR3 runs to 15 residues. V lost 0 bases and J 4 bases, leaving 12 bases between the germline ends. Germline values: CDR1 SGHTA, CDR2 FQGNSA. The CDR3 spells CASSLAGDTAYGYTF. For the CDR3, the DNA is TGTGCCAGCAGCTTAGCAGGTGACACCGCCTATGGCTACACCTTC.

This clonotype has more than one count but fewer than ten. This sequence joins TRBV11-2 and TRBJ2-2; D remains unclear. V shed 5 bases and J shed 8 bases, with 9 bases lying between them. The germline gives CDR1 SGHAT, CDR2 FQNNGV. CDR3 length: 12 residues. The CDR3 nucleotides read TGTGCCAGCAGCGCGCGGTTTGGGGAGCTGTTTTTT. This codes for CASSARFGELFF. The variable domain in full, completed from reference TRBV11-2 and TRBJ2-2, reads EAGVAQSPRYKIIEKRQSVAFWCNPISGHATLYWYQQILGQGPKLLIQFQNNGVVDDSQLPKDRFSAERLKGVDSTLKIQPAKLEDSAVYLCASSARFGELFFGEGSRLTVL.

This clonotype was observed many times. The chain combines TRBV28 with TRBJ1-2; D unclear. V dropped 3 bases and J dropped 5 bases, with 7 bases sitting between them. Per the germline V gene, CDR1 is MDHEN and CDR2 is SYDVKM. The length of the CDR3 is 12 residues. For the CDR3, the DNA is TGTGCCAGCAGTTTTACAAGTTATGGCTACACCTTC. It specifies CASSFTSYGYTF.

This sequence joins TRBV19 and TRBJ2-7; no clear D gene. The CDR3 loop spans 12 amino acids. V gave up 4 bases and J gave up 3 bases, with 7 bases separating them. Germline V gene lookup returns CDR1 LNHDA and CDR2 SQIVND (reference sequence). In DNA, the CDR3 is TGTGCCAGTAGTAATGTCGGCTACGAGCAGTACTTC. Its translation is CASSNVGYEQYF.

The DNA of the CDR3 is TGTGCCAGCTCAACCCGGGACGGATACACCGGGGAGCTGTTTTTT. Translating gives CASSTRDGYTGELFF. This chain uses TRBV18 with TRBJ2-2; TRBD1 or TRBD2 may be the D gene (5 bases each). Germline values: CDR1 KGHSH, CDR2 LQKENI. This CDR3 has 15 residues. V was clipped by 5 bases and J by 3 bases, with 13 bases between them. Using reference TRBV18 and TRBJ2-2 for the parts outside the CDR3, the full variable domain is NAGVMQNPRHLVRRRGQEARLRCSPMKGHSHVYWYRQLPEEGLKFMVYLQKENIIDESGMPKERFSAEFPKEGPSILRIQQVVRGDSAAYFCASSTRDGYTGELFFGEGSRLTVL.

This clonotype was counted ten times or more. The chain combines TRBV7-2 with TRBJ1-5, with TRBD1 as a possible D gene (6 bases). Germline V gene sequence: CDR1 SGHTA, CDR2 FQGNSA. Trimming cost V 5 bases and J 1 base, with 12 bases left between them. The CDR3 runs 15 residues. Written as DNA, the CDR3 is TGTGCCAGCAGCCCAACAGGGTTGAGCAATCAGCCCCAGCATTTT. Translation: CASSPTGLSNQPQHF.

The table lists this clonotype with many counts. This CDR3 is CASTSGQAAMTPLHF. The CDR3 DNA reads TGTGCCAGCACGAGCGGACAGGCCGCAATGACACCCCTCCACTTT. The V gene is TRBV27, the J gene TRBJ1-6; 7 positions agree with TRBD1. The CDR3 runs to 15 residues. Germline V gene lookup returns CDR1 MNHEY and CDR2 SMNVEV (reference sequence). J was trimmed by 11 bases and V by 7 bases; bases with no gene match: 14.

This chain links TRBV10-2 with TRBJ1-1; TRBD1 matches at 7 bases. This CDR3 is built from 20 residues. Germline CDR1 reads WSHSY; CDR2 reads SAAADI. The V and J ends lost 6 bases and 1 base, in that order; junction bases with no gene match: 23. This CDR3 is CASRLSKIDRADGRNTEAFF. The CDR3 DNA sequence: TGCGCCAGCAGGCTAAGTAAAATCGACAGGGCGGATGGACGGAACACTGAAGCTTTCTTT.

This chain uses TRBV19 with TRBJ2-2; 8 bases are a match to TRBD1. CDR1 and CDR2 from the germline V gene are LNHDA and SQIVND (reference sequence). The CDR3 is 15 amino acids. The trim removed 5 bases at V and 4 bases at J, leaving 6 bases unmatched. The CDR3 DNA reads as TGTGCCAGTAGTCCAGGGGGCGCGGGCACCGGGGAGCTGTTTTTT. Encoded protein: CASSPGGAGTGELFF.

This clonotype was seen only a few times. This chain uses TRBV28 with TRBJ2-2; 9 nucleotides align to TRBD2. The CDR3 loop spans 17 amino acids. Unmatched junction bases numbered 12, after V lost 1 base and J lost 9 bases. The V gene's germline CDR1 is MDHEN and CDR2 SYDVKM. The CDR3 region has the DNA TGTGCCAGCAGTTTATCCCCCCCGGGACTAGCACGCCGGGAGCTGTTTTTT. Amino acid sequence: CASSLSPPGLARRELFF.

This clonotype has at least ten counts. The rearrangement links TRBV6-5 to TRBJ1-1, with D unclear. The V gene lost 9 bases and the J gene lost 4 bases, with 12 bases spanning the gap. Per the germline V gene, CDR1 is MNHEY and CDR2 is SVGAGI. This CDR3 comprises 12 residues. The CDR3 DNA follows: TGTGCCAGTCAAGGCGTAGGCACTGAAGCTTTCTTT. It specifies CASQGVGTEAFF.

This clonotype was found many times. The CDR3 DNA reads TGTGCCACCAGTGATCCGGGTAGCCACGAGCAGTACTTC. Translated, it gives CATSDPGSHEQYF. The chain uses TRBV24-1 and TRBJ2-7; the D is unclear. Between the trimmed V and J ends, which lost 3 bases and 5 bases, there was a span of 10 bases. The CDR3 extends over 13 amino acids. Germline V gene data show CDR1 as KGHDR and CDR2 as SFDVKD.

This clonotype has ten or more counts. This chain uses TRBV2 with TRBJ2-7, with unresolved D. Germline V CDR1 and CDR2: SNHLY, FYNNEI. Deletions cut 5 bases from V and 2 bases from J, with 19 bases between. The CDR3 has 16 amino acids. CDR3 sequence: CASSPYIITTTYEQYF. DNA for the CDR3: TGTGCCAGCAGTCCGTACATAATCACTACCACCTACGAGCAGTACTTC.

This clonotype was counted ten times or more. Mismatch with germline at one junction end may stem from a read error. This rearrangement joins TRBV5-1 to TRBJ1-1, with D perhaps TRBD1 (6 bases). Per germline, CDR1 SGHRS and CDR2 YFSETQ. There are 14 residues in the CDR3. CDR3 sequence: CASSPGHRNTEAFF. For the CDR3, the DNA is TGTGCCAGCAGTCCGGGACATAGGAACACTGAAGCTTTCTTT.

This clonotype was counted many times. The chain employs TRBV28 and TRBJ2-5; TRBD2 agrees at 15 bases. Germline lookup yields CDR1 MDHEN and CDR2 SYDVKM. There are 17 residues in the CDR3. V gave up 6 bases and J gave up 5 bases; unmatched junction bases: 10. The CDR3: CASSPGLAGGRRETQYF. The CDR3 nucleotides are TGTGCCAGCAGCCCCGGACTAGCGGGAGGGCGTCGGGAGACCCAGTACTTC.

This clonotype was recorded many times. This chain links TRBV28 with TRBJ2-5; perhaps TRBD2 as D (7 bases). The germline V and J ends were trimmed by 7 bases and 5 bases, with 11 bases remaining between them. CDR1 is MDHEN and CDR2 is SYDVKM in the germline V gene. The CDR3 contains 12 residues. The CDR3 here is CASMSGGETQYF. CDR3 in DNA: TGTGCCAGCATGTCGGGGGGCGAGACCCAGTACTTC.

This clonotype has at least ten counts. The chain recombines TRBV12-3 or TRBV12-4 with TRBJ1-1, with D unclear. V gave up 2 bases and J gave up 3 bases, with 4 bases separating them. The CDR3 is 12 residues long. In DNA form, the CDR3 reads TGTGCCAGCAGTTTAAGTCACACTGAAGCTTTCTTT. Amino acids: CASSLSHTEAFF.

This sequence joins TRBV5-1 and TRBJ2-3; D gene uncertain. The V and J ends lost 1 base and 7 bases respectively, with 16 bases between them. CDR1 and CDR2 from the germline V gene are SGHRS and YFSETQ. This CDR3 comprises 15 residues. The CDR3, as DNA: TGCGCCAGCAGCTTGAGTCTTTCGCTTACGAATACGCAGTATTTT. This translates into CASSLSLSLTNTQYF.

The chain recombines TRBV18 with TRBJ1-1; D is possibly TRBD1 (5 bases). The CDR3 sequence is 14 residues long. In germline, CDR1 is KGHSH, CDR2 LQKENI. V lost 6 bases to trimming and J lost 5 bases, with 16 bases between them. CDR3 coding DNA: TGTGCCAGCTCCCAGGGACCCGAGGGGACTGAAGCTTTCTTT. It translates to CASSQGPEGTEAFF.